This is a list of T cell receptor beta chains from one sample in a study of control samples from healthy donors and cancer patients. The table came from immunoSEQ multiplex PCR; TCRdb's copy has only in-frame clones and leaves some out. The sample holds 45,000 to 60,000 clones, about 95% seen once. Sequences were obtained from blood. The receptors come from a young man in good health. CDR3s include the opening cysteine and the closing phenylalanine or tryptophan. D genes are given only for firm matches. Size is omitted from some rows. Given values are once, few, many or a class for expanded clones.

>.|once|TRBJ2-3|TRBV5-1
CASSLRADSTDTQYF
TGCGCCAGCAGCTTGAGGGCGGATAGCACAGATACGCAGTATTTT
>TRBD1|.|TRBJ2-5|TRBV7-2
CASRADRDVKTQYF
TGTGCCAGCAGGGCCGACAGGGACGTAAAGACCCAGTACTTC
>.|.|TRBJ1-5|TRBV19
CASSPGRNNQPQHF
TGTGCCAGTAGTCCAGGGCGGAACAATCAGCCCCAGCATTTT
>.|.|TRBJ2-5|TRBV5-4
CASSLTLETQYF
TGTGCCAGCAGCTTGACTCTTGAGACCCAGTACTTC
>.|.|TRBJ2-1|TRBV2
CATIVRGPPPYNEQFF
TGTGCCACCATCGTTAGAGGTCCCCCTCCCTACAATGAGCAGTTCTTC
>.|.|TRBJ1-2|TRBV14
CASSQGTWSNYGYTF
TGTGCCAGCAGCCAAGGTACCTGGAGTAACTATGGCTACACCTTC
>TRBD2|.|TRBJ2-7|TRBV4-3
CASSQDRTASGGPYEQYF
TGCGCCAGCAGCCAAGATAGGACGGCTAGCGGGGGGCCCTACGAGCAGTACTTC
>.|.|TRBJ1-6|TRBV3-1/TRBV3-2
CASSQGTTRSPLHF
TGTGCCAGCAGCCAAGGAACAACGCGATCACCCCTCCACTTT
>TRBD2|.|TRBJ2-3|TRBV28
CASRIAGANTDTQYF
TGTGCCAGCAGGATAGCGGGCGCCAACACAGATACGCAGTATTTT
>.|.|TRBJ2-7|TRBV27
CASRGRSYEQYF
TGTGCCAGCAGGGGACGCTCCTACGAGCAGTACTTC